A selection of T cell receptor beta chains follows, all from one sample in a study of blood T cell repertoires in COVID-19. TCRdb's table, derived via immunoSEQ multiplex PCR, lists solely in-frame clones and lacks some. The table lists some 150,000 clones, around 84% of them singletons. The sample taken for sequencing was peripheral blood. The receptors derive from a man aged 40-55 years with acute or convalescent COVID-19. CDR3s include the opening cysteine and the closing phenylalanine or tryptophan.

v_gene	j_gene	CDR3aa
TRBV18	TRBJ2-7	CASSQGGGPYEQYF
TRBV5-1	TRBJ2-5	CASSPTPGGPETQYF
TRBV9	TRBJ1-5	CASSPDTYQPQHF
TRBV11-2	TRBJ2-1	CASSLLWRSGNEQFF
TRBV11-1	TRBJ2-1	CASSRYDRGTYNEQFF
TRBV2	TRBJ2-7	CALIRAGQSYEQYF
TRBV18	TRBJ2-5	CASSPDREETQYF
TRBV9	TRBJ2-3	CASSVGPAGGLAGTQYF
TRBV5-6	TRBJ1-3	CASSSVVARGGNTIYF
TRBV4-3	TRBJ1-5	CASSQDVSQPQHF
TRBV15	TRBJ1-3	CATSLRGHGNTIYF
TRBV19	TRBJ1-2	CASRIGQGGYGYTF
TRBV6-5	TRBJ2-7	CASKLGIDPYEQYF
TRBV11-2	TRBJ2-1	CASSLNGRTGGDEQFF
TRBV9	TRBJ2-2	CASSPVGGYTGELFF
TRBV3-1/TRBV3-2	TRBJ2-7	CASRDSYEQYF
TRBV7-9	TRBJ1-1	CASSYPGENTEAFF
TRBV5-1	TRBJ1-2	CASSLEGQGADGYTF
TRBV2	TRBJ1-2	CASRGDRDYGYTF
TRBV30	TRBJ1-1	CAWSIQENTEAFF
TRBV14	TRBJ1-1	CASSLVTGGITEAFF